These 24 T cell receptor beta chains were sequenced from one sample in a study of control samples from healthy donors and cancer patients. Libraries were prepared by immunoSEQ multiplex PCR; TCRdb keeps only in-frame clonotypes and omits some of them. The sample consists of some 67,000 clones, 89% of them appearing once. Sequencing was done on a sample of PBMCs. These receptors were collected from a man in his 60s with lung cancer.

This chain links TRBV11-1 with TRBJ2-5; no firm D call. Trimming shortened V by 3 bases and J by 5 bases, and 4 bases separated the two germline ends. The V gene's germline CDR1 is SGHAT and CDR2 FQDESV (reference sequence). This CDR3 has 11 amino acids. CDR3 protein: CASSFWETQYF. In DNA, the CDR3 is TGTGCCAGCAGCTTCTGGGAGACCCAGTACTTC.

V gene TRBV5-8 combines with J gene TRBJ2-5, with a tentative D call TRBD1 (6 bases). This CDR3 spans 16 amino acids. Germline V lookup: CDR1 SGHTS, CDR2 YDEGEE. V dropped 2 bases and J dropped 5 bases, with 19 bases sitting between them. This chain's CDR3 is CASSFRTGLGMETQYF. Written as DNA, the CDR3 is TGTGCCAGCAGCTTTCGAACAGGGTTAGGTATGGAGACCCAGTACTTC. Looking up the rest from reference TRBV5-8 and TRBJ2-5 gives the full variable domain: EAGVTQSPTHLIKTRGQQATLRCSPISGHTSVYWYQQALGLGLQFLLWYDEGEERNRGNFPPRFSGRQFPNYSSELNVNALELEDSALYLCASSFRTGLGMETQYFGPGTRLLVL.

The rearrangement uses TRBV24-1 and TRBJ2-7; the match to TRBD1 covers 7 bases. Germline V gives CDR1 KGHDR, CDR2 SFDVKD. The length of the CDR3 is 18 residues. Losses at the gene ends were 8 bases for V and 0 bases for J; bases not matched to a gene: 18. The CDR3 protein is CATTYSRDRGTPSYEQYV. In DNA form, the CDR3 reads TGTGCCACCACTTATTCCCGGGACAGAGGGACACCCTCCTACGAGCAGTACGTC.

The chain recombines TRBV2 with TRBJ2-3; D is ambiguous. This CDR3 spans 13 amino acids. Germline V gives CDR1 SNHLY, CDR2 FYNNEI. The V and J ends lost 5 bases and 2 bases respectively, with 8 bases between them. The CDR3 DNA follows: TGTGCCAGCAGTAAAACCAACACAGATACGCAGTATTTT. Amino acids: CASSKTNTDTQYF.

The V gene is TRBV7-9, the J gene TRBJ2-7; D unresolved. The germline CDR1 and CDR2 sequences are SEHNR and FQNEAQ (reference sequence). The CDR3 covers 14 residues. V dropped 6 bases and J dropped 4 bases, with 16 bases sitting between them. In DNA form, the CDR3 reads TGTGCCAGCAGACACGACGGCGGACCTTACGAGCAGTACGTC. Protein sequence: CASRHDGGPYEQYV.

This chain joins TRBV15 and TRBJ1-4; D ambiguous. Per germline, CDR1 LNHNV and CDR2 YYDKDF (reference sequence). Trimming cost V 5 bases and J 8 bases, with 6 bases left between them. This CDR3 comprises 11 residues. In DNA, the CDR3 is TGTGCCACCAGCGCACGAGAAAAACTGTTTTTT. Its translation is CATSAREKLFF.

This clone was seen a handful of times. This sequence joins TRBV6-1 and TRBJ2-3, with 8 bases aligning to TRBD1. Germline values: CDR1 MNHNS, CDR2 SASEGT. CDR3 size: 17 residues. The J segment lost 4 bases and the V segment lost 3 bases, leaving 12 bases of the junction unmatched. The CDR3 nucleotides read TGTGCCAGCAGTGATTGGGGGCAGGGGGCTTTTGCAGATACGCAGTATTTT. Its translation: CASSDWGQGAFADTQYF.

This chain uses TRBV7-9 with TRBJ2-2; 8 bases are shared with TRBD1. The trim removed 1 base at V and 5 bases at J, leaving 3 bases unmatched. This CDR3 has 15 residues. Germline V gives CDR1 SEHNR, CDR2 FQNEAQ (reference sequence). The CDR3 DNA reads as TGTGCCAGCAGCTTAGGAGACAGGGGAACCGGGGAGCTGTTTTTT. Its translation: CASSLGDRGTGELFF.

This chain's CDR3 is CAISDQGYNEKLFF. CDR3 coding DNA: TGTGCCATCAGTGACCAAGGGTATAATGAAAAACTGTTTTTT. V and J are TRBV10-3 and TRBJ1-4; D gene uncertain. V lost 3 bases and J lost 4, with 9 bases in between. Germline V lookup: CDR1 ENHRY, CDR2 SYGVKD. There are 14 residues in the CDR3.

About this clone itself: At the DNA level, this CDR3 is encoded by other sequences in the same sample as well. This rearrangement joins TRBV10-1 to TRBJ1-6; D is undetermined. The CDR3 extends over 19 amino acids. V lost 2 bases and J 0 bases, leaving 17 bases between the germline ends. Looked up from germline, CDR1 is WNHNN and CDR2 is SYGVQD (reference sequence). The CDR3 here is CASSETFKGAGSYNSPLHF. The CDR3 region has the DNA TGCGCCAGCAGTGAGACATTCAAGGGAGCGGGCTCCTATAATTCACCCCTCCACTTT.

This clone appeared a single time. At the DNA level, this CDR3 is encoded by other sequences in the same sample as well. CDR3 coding DNA: TGTGCCAGCAGTTTAGGCAGCAATCAGCCCCAGCATTTT. Its protein is CASSLGSNQPQHF. The J gene is TRBJ1-5, the V gene TRBV12-3 or TRBV12-4; D is ambiguous. The CDR3 extends over 13 amino acids. The V end was cut by 1 base, the J end by 1 base, with 2 bases between.

CDR3 DNA: TGTGCCAGCACGGAAATGACGACAGGGAATAACTATGGCTACACCTTC. This sequence encodes CASTEMTTGNNYGYTF. The rearrangement links TRBV18 to TRBJ1-2; 7 positions agree with TRBD1. Germline values: CDR1 KGHSH, CDR2 LQKENI. The V and J ends lost 8 bases and 1 base, in that order; junction bases with no gene match: 13. CDR3 length: 16 residues.

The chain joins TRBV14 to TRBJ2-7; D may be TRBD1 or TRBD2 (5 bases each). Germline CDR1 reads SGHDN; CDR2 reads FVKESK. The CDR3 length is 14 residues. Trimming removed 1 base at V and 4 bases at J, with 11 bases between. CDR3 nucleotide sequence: TGTGCCAGCAGCCAAGCGAGTGGGGGATACGAGCAGTACGTC. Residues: CASSQASGGYEQYV.

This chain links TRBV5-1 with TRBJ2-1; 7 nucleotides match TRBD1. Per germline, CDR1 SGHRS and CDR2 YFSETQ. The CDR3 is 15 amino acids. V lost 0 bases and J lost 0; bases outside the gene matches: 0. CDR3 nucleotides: TGCGCCAGCAGCTTGGACAGGGGCTCCTACAATGAGCAGTTCTTC. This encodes CASSLDRGSYNEQFF.

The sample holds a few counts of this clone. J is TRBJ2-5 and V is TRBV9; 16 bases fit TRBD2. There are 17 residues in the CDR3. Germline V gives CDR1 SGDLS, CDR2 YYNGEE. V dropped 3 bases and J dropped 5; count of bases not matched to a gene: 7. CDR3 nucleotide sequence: TGTGCCAGCAGCGACGGGACTAGCGGGGGGGCCTCGGAGACCCAGTACTTC. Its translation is CASSDGTSGGASETQYF. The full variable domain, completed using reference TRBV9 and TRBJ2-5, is DSGVTQTPKHLITATGQRVTLRCSPRSGDLSVYWYQQSLDQGLQFLIQYYNGEERAKGNILERFSAQQFPDLHSELNLSSLELGDSALYFCASSDGTSGGASETQYFGPGTRLLVL.

CDR3 sequence (DNA): TGTGCCAGCAGCGTAGCGGTGGGGGGGACTCCGAGCTCCTACAATGAGCAGTTCTTC. It specifies CASSVAVGGTPSSYNEQFF. The chain joins TRBV9 to TRBJ2-1, with 7 bases matching TRBD2. The CDR3 has 19 residues. Germline CDR1 and CDR2: SGDLS and YYNGEE. V trimming: 0 bases; J trimming: 0 bases; junction bases outside the gene matches: 12.

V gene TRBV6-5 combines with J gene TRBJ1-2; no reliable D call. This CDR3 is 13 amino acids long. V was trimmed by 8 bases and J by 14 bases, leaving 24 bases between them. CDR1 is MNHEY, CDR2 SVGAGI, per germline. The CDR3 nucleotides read TGTGCCAGCGGACTCTCTATCAAGGAATTGGGGACCTTC. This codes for CASGLSIKELGTF.

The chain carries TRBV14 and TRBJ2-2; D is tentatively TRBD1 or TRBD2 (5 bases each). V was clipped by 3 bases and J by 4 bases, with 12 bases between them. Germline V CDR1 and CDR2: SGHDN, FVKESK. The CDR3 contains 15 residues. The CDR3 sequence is CASSHIRGRTGELFF. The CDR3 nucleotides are TGTGCCAGCAGCCATATTCGGGGACGCACCGGGGAGCTGTTTTTT.

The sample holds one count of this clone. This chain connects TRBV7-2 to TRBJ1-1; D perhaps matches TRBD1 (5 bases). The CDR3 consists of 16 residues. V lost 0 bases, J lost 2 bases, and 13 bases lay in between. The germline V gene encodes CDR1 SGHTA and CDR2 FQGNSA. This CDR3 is CASSLAGRTPNTEAFF. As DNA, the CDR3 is TGTGCCAGCAGCTTAGCGGGCAGGACACCCAACACTGAAGCTTTCTTT. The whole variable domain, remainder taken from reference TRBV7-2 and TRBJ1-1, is GAGVSQSPSNKVTEKGKDVELRCDPISGHTALYWYRQSLGQGLEFLIYFQGNSAPDKSGLPSDRFSAERTGGSVSTLTIQRTQQEDSAVYLCASSLAGRTPNTEAFFGQGTRLTVV.

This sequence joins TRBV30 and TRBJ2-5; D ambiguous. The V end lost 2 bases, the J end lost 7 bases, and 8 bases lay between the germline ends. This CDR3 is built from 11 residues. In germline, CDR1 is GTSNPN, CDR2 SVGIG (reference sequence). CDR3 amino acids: CAWSISGTQYF. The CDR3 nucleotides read TGTGCCTGGAGTATCTCGGGGACCCAGTACTTC.

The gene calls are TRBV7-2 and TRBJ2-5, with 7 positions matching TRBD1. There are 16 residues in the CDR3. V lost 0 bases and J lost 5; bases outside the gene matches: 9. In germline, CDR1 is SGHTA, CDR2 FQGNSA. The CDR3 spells CASSLATGVGLETQYF. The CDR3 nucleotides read TGTGCCAGCAGCTTAGCTACAGGGGTGGGCTTGGAGACCCAGTACTTC.

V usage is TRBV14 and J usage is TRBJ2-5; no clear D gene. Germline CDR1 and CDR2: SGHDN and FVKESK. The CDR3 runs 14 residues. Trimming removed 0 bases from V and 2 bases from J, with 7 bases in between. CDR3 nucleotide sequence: TGTGCCAGCAGCCAAGACCTCGTACAAGAGACCCAGTACTTC. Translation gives CASSQDLVQETQYF.

CDR3 in amino acids: CASSSTPTNEKLFF. The CDR3 nucleotides read TGTGCCAGCAGTTCGACACCAACTAATGAAAAACTGTTTTTT. This chain connects TRBV11-2 to TRBJ1-4; the D is unclear. Germline values: CDR1 SGHAT, CDR2 FQNNGV. CDR3 size: 14 residues. V was clipped by 6 bases and J by 0 bases, with 8 bases between them. The variable domain in full, with the rest retrieved from reference TRBV11-2 and TRBJ1-4, is EAGVAQSPRYKIIEKRQSVAFWCNPISGHATLYWYQQILGQGPKLLIQFQNNGVVDDSQLPKDRFSAERLKGVDSTLKIQPAKLEDSAVYLCASSSTPTNEKLFFGSGTQLSVL.

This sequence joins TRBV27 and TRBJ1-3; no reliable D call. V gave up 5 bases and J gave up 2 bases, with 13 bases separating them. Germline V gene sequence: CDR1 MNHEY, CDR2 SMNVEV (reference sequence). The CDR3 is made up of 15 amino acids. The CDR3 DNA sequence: TGTGCCAGCAGTAAACAAGGGATCACTGGAAACACCATATATTTT. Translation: CASSKQGITGNTIYF.